The T cell receptor beta chain described here comes from a study of blood T cells in healthy people across ages. Study context: About one barcoded beta molecule per two T cells was captured by template switching.

A sample-barcoded 5' primer and a J-beta primer mix were used in a second PCR of about 7 to 12 cycles. TCRdb reprocessed the 5' RACE reads via MiXCR and lists one record per CDR3 protein. The sample carries 750,000 to 950,000 distinct CDR3 sequences, almost 30% recorded once. This clonotype was seen a few times. V was cut by 3 bases and J by 3 bases, with 15 bases left in between. The CDR3 runs to 15 residues. The same data also contributed to another study, on T cells of mothers and their children.

The chain uses TRBV12-3 or TRBV12-4 and TRBJ2-7; D remains ambiguous. Sequenced sample: blood. The clonotype comes from a woman aged 40 to 49 in good health. The CDR3 DNA reads TGTGCCAGCAGTTTTCGACCCGGTGGTATCTACGAGCAGTACTTC. Protein sequence: CASSFRPGGIYEQYF.